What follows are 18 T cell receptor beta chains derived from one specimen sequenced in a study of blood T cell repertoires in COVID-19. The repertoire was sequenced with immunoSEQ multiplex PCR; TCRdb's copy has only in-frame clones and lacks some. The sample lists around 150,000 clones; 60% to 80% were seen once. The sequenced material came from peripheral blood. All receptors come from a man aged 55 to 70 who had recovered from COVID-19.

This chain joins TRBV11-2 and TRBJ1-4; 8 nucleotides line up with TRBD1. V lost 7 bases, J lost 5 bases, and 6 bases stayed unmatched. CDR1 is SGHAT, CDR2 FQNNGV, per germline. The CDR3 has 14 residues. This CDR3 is CASTMTGVNEKLFF. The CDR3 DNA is TGTGCCAGCACCATGACAGGGGTAAATGAAAAACTGTTTTTT.

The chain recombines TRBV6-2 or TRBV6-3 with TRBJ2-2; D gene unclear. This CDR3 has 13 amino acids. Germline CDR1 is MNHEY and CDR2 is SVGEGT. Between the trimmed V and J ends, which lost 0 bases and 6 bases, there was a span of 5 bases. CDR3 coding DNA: TGTGCCAGCAGTTACTCGTCGGCCGGGGAGCTGTTTTTT. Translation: CASSYSSAGELFF.

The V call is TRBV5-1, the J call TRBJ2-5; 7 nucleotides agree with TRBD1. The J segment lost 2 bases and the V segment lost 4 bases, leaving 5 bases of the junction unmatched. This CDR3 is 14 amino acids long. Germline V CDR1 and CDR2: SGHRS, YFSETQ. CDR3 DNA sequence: TGCGCCAGCAGCACGAGACAGGGTCAAGAGACCCAGTACTTC. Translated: CASSTRQGQETQYF.

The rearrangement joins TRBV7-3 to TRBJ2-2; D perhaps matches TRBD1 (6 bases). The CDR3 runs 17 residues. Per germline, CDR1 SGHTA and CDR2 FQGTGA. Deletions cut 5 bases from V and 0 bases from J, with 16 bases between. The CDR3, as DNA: TGTGCCAGCAGCCCCGTACCCACAGGGTCGAACACCGGGGAGCTGTTTTTT. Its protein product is CASSPVPTGSNTGELFF.

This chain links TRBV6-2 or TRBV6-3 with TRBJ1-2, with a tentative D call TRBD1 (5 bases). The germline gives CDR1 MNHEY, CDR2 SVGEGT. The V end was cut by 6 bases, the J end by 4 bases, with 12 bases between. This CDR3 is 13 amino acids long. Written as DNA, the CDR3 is TGTGCCAGCAGCCCACCAGGGCCCTATGGCTACACCTTC. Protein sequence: CASSPPGPYGYTF.

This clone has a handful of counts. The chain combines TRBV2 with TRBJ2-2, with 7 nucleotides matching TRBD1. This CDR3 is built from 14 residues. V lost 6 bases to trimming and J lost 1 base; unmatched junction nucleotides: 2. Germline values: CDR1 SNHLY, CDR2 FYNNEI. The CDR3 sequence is CASRGQLNTGELFF. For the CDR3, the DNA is TGTGCCAGCAGGGGACAGCTGAACACCGGGGAGCTGTTTTTT.

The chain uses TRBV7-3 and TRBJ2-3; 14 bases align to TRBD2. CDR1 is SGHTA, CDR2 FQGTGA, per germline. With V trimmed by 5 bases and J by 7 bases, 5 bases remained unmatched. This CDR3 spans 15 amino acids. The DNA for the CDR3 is TGTGCCAGCAGCGGGACTAGCGGGAGAGTTAATACGCAGTATTTT. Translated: CASSGTSGRVNTQYF.

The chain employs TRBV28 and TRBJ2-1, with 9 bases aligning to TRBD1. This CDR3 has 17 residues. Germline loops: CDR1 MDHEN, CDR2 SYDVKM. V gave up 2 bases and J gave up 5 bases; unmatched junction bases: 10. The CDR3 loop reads CASSLGSLGQGDNEQFF. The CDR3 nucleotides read TGTGCCAGCAGTTTAGGGTCTTTGGGACAGGGCGACAATGAGCAGTTCTTC.

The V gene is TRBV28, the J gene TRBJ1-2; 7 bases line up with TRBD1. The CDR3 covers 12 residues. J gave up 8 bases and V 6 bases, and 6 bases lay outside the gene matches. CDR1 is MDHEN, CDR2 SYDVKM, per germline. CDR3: CASRLTGHGYTF. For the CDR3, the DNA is TGTGCCAGCAGACTGACAGGGCACGGCTACACCTTC.

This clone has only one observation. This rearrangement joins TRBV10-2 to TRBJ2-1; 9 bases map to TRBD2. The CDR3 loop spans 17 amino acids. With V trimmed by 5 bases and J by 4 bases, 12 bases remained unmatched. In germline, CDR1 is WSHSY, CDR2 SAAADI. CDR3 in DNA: TGCGCCAGCAGTCAGGGACTAGCTTCCACCAATTACAATGAGCAGTTCTTC. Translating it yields CASSQGLASTNYNEQFF.

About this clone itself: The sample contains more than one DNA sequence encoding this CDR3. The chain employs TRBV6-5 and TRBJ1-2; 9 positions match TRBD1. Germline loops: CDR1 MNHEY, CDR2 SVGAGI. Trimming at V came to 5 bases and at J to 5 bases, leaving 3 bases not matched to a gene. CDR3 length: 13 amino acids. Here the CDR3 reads CASSRTGAYGYTF. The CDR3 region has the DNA TGTGCCAGCAGTAGGACAGGGGCGTATGGCTACACCTTC.

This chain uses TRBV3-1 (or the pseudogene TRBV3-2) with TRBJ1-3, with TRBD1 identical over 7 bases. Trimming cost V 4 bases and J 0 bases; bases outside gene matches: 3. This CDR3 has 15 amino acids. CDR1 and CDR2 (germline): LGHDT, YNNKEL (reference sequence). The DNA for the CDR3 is TGTGCCAGCAGCCCGGACAGGATCTCTGGAAACACCATATATTTT. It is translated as CASSPDRISGNTIYF.

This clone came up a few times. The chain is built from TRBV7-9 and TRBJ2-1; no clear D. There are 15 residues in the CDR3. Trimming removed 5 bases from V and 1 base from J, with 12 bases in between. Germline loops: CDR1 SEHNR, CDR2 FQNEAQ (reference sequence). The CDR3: CASSPQGASYNEQFF. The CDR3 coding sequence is TGTGCCAGCAGCCCCCAAGGAGCGTCCTACAATGAGCAGTTCTTC.

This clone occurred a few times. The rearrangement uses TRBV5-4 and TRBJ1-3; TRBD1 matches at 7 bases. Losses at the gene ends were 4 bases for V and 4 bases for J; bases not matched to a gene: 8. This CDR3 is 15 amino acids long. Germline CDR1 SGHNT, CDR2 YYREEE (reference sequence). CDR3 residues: CASSRTGLSGNTIYF. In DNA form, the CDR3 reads TGTGCCAGCAGCCGGACAGGCCTCTCCGGAAACACCATATATTTT.

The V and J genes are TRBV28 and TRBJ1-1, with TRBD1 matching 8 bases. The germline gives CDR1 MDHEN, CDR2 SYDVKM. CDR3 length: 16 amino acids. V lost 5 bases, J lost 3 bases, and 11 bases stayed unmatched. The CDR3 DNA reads TGTGCCAGCAGTCCGAGACCGGGACAGGTGTACACTGAAGCTTTCTTT. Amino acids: CASSPRPGQVYTEAFF.

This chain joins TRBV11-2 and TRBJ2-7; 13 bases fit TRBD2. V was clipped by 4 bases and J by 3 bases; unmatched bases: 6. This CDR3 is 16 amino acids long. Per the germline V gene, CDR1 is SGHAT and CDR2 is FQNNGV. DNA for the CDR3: TGTGCCAGCAGCTCTAGCGGACTAGCGGGGGTCTACGAGCAGTACTTC. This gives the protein CASSSSGLAGVYEQYF.

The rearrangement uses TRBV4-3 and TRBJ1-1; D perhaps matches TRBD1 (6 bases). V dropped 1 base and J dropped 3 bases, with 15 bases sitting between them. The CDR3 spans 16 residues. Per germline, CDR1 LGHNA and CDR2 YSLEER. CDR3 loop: CASSQGWGGADTEAFF. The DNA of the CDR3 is TGCGCCAGCAGCCAAGGTTGGGGGGGGGCGGACACTGAAGCTTTCTTT.

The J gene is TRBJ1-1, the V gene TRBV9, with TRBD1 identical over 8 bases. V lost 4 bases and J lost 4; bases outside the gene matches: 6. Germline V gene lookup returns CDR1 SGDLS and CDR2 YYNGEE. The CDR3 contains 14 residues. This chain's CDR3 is CASSPSRGRTEAFF. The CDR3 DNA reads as TGTGCCAGCAGCCCCAGCAGGGGGCGCACTGAAGCTTTCTTT.